This T cell receptor beta chain was obtained from a study of cytomegalovirus exposure and HLA in healthy donors. Trimming removed 1 base from V and 7 bases from J, with 5 bases in between. The CDR3 is 12 residues long. CDR1 is SGHVS, CDR2 FQNEAQ, per germline. The assay was immunoSEQ multiplex PCR, and TCRdb's table has in-frame clones only and misses some. The data show under 100,000 clones, around 96% seen once. Sequenced material: PBMCs. V is TRBV7-8 and J is TRBJ1-5; D gene ambiguous. The TCR originated in a man aged 18 to 30 in good health and CMV-seronegative. The CDR3 nucleotides read TGTGCCAGCAGCTTAGTGGGCCAGCCCCAGCATTTT. It translates to CASSLVGQPQHF.